One and the same sample provided the 8 T cell receptor beta chains below, sequenced in a study of blood T cell repertoires in COVID-19 (dated by TCRdb to 2020 to 2021). Library construction relied on the immunoSEQ multiplex PCR assay. What TCRdb holds here is the immuneACCESS table cut down to in-frame rearrangements. Part of the clones is not present; checked against another copy, under half of the missing clones reflect an unresolved V gene, and the others are unexplained. The sample table contains under 450,000 clones; only one count was recorded for approximately 87% of them. The top ten hold 1% to 1.5% of the sample. The source material was PBMCs or T cells enriched from blood (not recorded which). Receptors were obtained from a man aged 30 to 39 who had recovered from COVID-19.

This chain joins TRBV7-8 and TRBJ2-5; D perhaps matches TRBD2 (6 bases). Trimming removed 5 bases at V and 1 base at J, with 14 bases between. In germline, CDR1 is SGHVS, CDR2 FQNEAQ. The CDR3 sequence is 15 residues long. CDR3 DNA sequence: TGTGCCAGCAGCCCCCACGGGGGACTCCAAGAGACCCAGTACTTC. Protein sequence: CASSPHGGLQETQYF.

A word on this clone: Other DNA sequences in this specimen translate into the identical CDR3. The V gene is TRBV6-5, the J gene TRBJ2-7; 7 positions agree with TRBD1. V lost 5 bases to trimming and J lost 4 bases; unmatched junction nucleotides: 2. This CDR3 has 12 residues. Per germline, CDR1 MNHEY and CDR2 SVGAGI. CDR3 sequence: CASSRQGYEQYF. The CDR3, as DNA: TGTGCCAGCAGTCGACAGGGTTACGAGCAGTACTTC.

This chain connects TRBV5-1 to TRBJ2-1, with TRBD2 matching 11 bases. The CDR3 has 14 amino acids. Germline V gene data show CDR1 as SGHRS and CDR2 as YFSETQ. Germline trimming cut 6 bases from V and 4 bases from J; bases unmatched to any gene: 3. CDR3 sequence (DNA): TGCGCCAGCACCCGGACTAGCGGGTACAATGAGCAGTTCTTC. Protein: CASTRTSGYNEQFF.

The rearrangement links TRBV5-6 to TRBJ2-7; D call uncertain. V was cut by 3 bases and J by 1 base, with 11 bases left in between. The CDR3 contains 14 residues. CDR1 SGHDT and CDR2 YYEEEE come from the germline V gene. The CDR3 loop is CASSYSLISYEQYF. The CDR3 DNA is TGTGCCAGCAGCTATTCACTCATTTCCTACGAGCAGTACTTC.

This clone occurred once. The V and J genes are TRBV19 and TRBJ1-6, with D tentatively TRBD1 (6 bases). CDR1 and CDR2 from the germline V gene are LNHDA and SQIVND (reference sequence). This CDR3 has 14 residues. V lost 5 bases and J lost 8, with 13 bases in between. The CDR3 here is CASSLGGLDSPLHF. The CDR3 DNA reads TGTGCCAGTAGTTTGGGGGGGCTCGATTCACCCCTCCACTTT.

The rearrangement links TRBV6-5 to TRBJ1-6; D uncertain. V lost 6 bases and J lost 5, with 11 bases in between. Germline assignment: CDR1 MNHEY and CDR2 SVGAGI. CDR3 size: 14 residues. This chain's CDR3 is CASRAGLDNSPLHF. CDR3 nucleotide sequence: TGTGCCAGCAGAGCCGGACTTGATAATTCACCCCTCCACTTT.

This clone was counted once. The CDR3 is CASSVSGTFSKLFF. For the CDR3, the DNA is TGTGCCAGCAGCGTTTCGGGGACTTTCTCGAAACTGTTTTTT. This chain joins TRBV7-9 and TRBJ1-4; D is perhaps TRBD1 (5 bases). The V end was cut by 5 bases, the J end by 11 bases, with 18 bases between. CDR3 size: 14 residues. The V gene's germline CDR1 is SEHNR and CDR2 FQNEAQ (reference sequence).

V is TRBV5-1 and J is TRBJ2-3; a possible D gene is TRBD2 (6 bases). CDR1 and CDR2 (germline): SGHRS, YFSETQ. Deletions cut 5 bases from V and 6 bases from J, with 10 bases between. The CDR3 contains 12 residues. CDR3 sequence: CASRPGRDTQYF. In nucleotides, the CDR3 is TGCGCCAGCAGACCAGGGAGGGATACGCAGTATTTT.